Listed here are 31 T cell receptor beta chains from one sample, sequenced in a study of blood T cells in healthy people across ages. It was with a sample-barcoded 5' primer and a J-beta primer mix that a second PCR of roughly 7 to 12 cycles was run. TCRdb itself ran the 5' RACE reads through MiXCR, one entry per CDR3 protein. The table lists 760,000 or so distinct CDR3 sequences, just under 25% of them singletons. This sample was shared with a second study, whose subject was T cells of mothers and their children.

The sample consisted of blood. These receptors came from a boy under 18 in good health.

The J gene is TRBJ1-3, the V gene TRBV6-5; D may be TRBD1 (5 bases). V was pared by 4 bases and J by 0 bases, with 10 bases between. Germline V gene lookup returns CDR1 MNHEY and CDR2 SVGAGI. The CDR3 sequence is 15 residues long. CDR3 loop: CASSSERGSGNTIYF. CDR3 nucleotide sequence: TGTGCCAGCAGTTCTGAAAGGGGCTCTGGAAACACCATATATTTT.

The chain couples TRBV6-5 to TRBJ2-5; unclear D gene. CDR1 and CDR2 from the germline V gene are MNHEY and SVGAGI. The length of the CDR3 is 13 residues. The V end lost 2 bases, the J end lost 2 bases, and 6 bases lay between the germline ends. For the CDR3, the DNA is TGTGCCAGCAGTTACCATCAGCAAGAGACCCAGTACTTC. Translating it yields CASSYHQQETQYF.

The rearrangement uses TRBV12-3 or TRBV12-4 and TRBJ1-2; the D gene is possibly TRBD1 (5 bases). This CDR3 is built from 13 residues. Trimming took 3 bases from V and 5 from J, leaving 10 bases between them. CDR3 nucleotide sequence: TGTGCCAGCAGTTTGAGACAGCAATATGGCTACACCTTC. As protein: CASSLRQQYGYTF.

This clonotype came up a few times. This chain uses TRBV9 with TRBJ2-1, with D hard to call. CDR3 length: 14 residues. Trimming removed 2 bases at V and 7 bases at J, with 13 bases between. Looked up from germline, CDR1 is SGDLS and CDR2 is YYNGEE. CDR3 in amino acids: CASSVGYSLNEQFF. CDR3 nucleotides: TGTGCCAGCAGCGTCGGATACAGTTTAAATGAGCAGTTCTTC.

The V gene is TRBV20-1, the J gene TRBJ2-5, with 9 positions matching TRBD2. The V and J ends lost 6 bases and 7 bases, in that order; junction bases with no gene match: 9. Germline CDR1 and CDR2: DFQATT and SNEGSKA (reference sequence). This CDR3 contains 13 residues. The CDR3 reads CSAPVAGAGTQYF. Here the CDR3 DNA reads TGCAGTGCCCCAGTAGCGGGGGCCGGGACCCAGTACTTC.

This chain joins TRBV7-9 and TRBJ2-7; a weak D match, TRBD1 (6 bases). Between the trimmed V and J ends, which lost 5 bases and 5 bases, there was a span of 19 bases. The germline CDR1 and CDR2 sequences are SEHNR and FQNEAQ (reference sequence). The CDR3 sequence is 15 residues long. CDR3 nucleotides: TGTGCCAGCAGCGGGCAGACAGGAGATCGGCACGAGCAGTACTTC. Encoded protein: CASSGQTGDRHEQYF.

The rearrangement uses TRBV7-9 and TRBJ2-5; unclear D gene. Deletions cut 5 bases from V and 0 bases from J, with 13 bases between. This CDR3 region has 15 residues. Looked up from germline, CDR1 is SEHNR and CDR2 is FQNEAQ (reference sequence). The DNA of the CDR3 is TGTGCCAGCAGCCCCCCCCTTTCGAACCAAGAGACCCAGTACTTC. This gives the protein CASSPPLSNQETQYF.

This chain uses TRBV6-2 or TRBV6-3 with TRBJ2-5; 8 bases are shared with TRBD2. With 5 bases clipped from V and 4 bases from J, the junction kept 15 bases outside the gene matches. This CDR3 contains 17 residues. From germline, CDR1 is MNHEY and CDR2 SVGEGT. CDR3 nucleotide sequence: TGTGCCAGCAGTCTGGGAATTTTAGCGGGGCCTGGAGAGACCCAGTACTTC. This gives the protein CASSLGILAGPGETQYF.

The genes are TRBV4-3 and TRBJ1-4; maybe TRBD1 (6 bases). The CDR3 is made up of 14 amino acids. V dropped 6 bases and J dropped 7 bases, with 15 bases sitting between them. Germline V CDR1 and CDR2: LGHNA, YSLEER. The CDR3 reads CASSGGVTGEKLFF. The CDR3 DNA is TGCGCCAGCAGTGGAGGGGTGACAGGTGAAAAACTGTTTTTT.

This clonotype has more than one count but fewer than ten. The chain joins TRBV4-1 to TRBJ1-5; TRBD1 agrees at 7 bases. This CDR3 region has 17 residues. J was trimmed by 3 bases and V by 0 bases; bases with no gene match: 8. Germline V CDR1 and CDR2: MGHRA, YSYEKL. DNA for the CDR3: TGCGCCAGCAGCCAAGAATATTGGGGACAGAACAATCAGCCCCAGCATTTT. Its translation is CASSQEYWGQNNQPQHF.

This clonotype was seen a handful of times. This sequence joins TRBV20-1 and TRBJ2-5; 11 bases are a match to TRBD2. V lost 5 bases to trimming and J lost 4 bases; unmatched junction nucleotides: 12. This CDR3 has 16 residues. Germline V CDR1 and CDR2: DFQATT, SNEGSKA (reference sequence). In DNA, the CDR3 is TGCAGTGCTGAACTAGCGGGGGCTACCGTGAGAGAGACCCAGTACTTC. Translated, it gives CSAELAGATVRETQYF.

The chain joins TRBV6-1 to TRBJ2-4; D possibly uses TRBD1 or TRBD2 (6 bases each). Germline V gives CDR1 MNHNS, CDR2 SASEGT. Trimming shortened V by 8 bases and J by 0 bases, and 14 bases separated the two germline ends. The CDR3 loop spans 15 amino acids. CDR3 coding DNA: TGTGCCAGCTCAAAGGGGGGTCTAGCCAAAAACATTCAGTACTTC. Protein: CASSKGGLAKNIQYF.

The chain joins TRBV29-1 to TRBJ2-3; tentatively, D is TRBD2 (5 bases). Germline loops: CDR1 SQVTM, CDR2 ANQGSEA. CDR3 length equals 10 residues. V lost 3 bases to trimming and J lost 10 bases, with 8 bases between them. The CDR3 coding sequence is TGCAGCGTTGATGAGGGTCCGCAGTATTTT. It codes for CSVDEGPQYF.

This chain joins TRBV27 and TRBJ2-3; 11 bases agree with TRBD2. This CDR3 contains 16 residues. V dropped 6 bases and J dropped 0; count of bases not matched to a gene: 5. The germline V gene has CDR1 MNHEY and CDR2 SMNVEV (reference sequence). The CDR3 reads CASSGGTSGSTDTQYF. The CDR3 DNA is TGTGCCAGCAGCGGGGGGACTAGCGGTAGCACAGATACGCAGTATTTT.

The V and J genes are TRBV12-3 or TRBV12-4 and TRBJ2-3, with D tentatively TRBD2 (5 bases). This CDR3 is built from 16 residues. V lost 6 bases and J 0 bases, leaving 16 bases between the germline ends. In DNA form, the CDR3 reads TGTGCCAGCAGCCCTGGCCCGGTAGCGAGCACAGATACGCAGTATTTT. Protein sequence: CASSPGPVASTDTQYF.

The chain employs TRBV5-5 and TRBJ2-2; 11 positions match TRBD2. From germline, CDR1 is SGHKS and CDR2 YYEKEE (reference sequence). V lost 5 bases to trimming and J lost 6 bases; unmatched junction nucleotides: 6. This CDR3 is built from 15 residues. The CDR3 reads CASRPLAGVAGELFF. In nucleotides, the CDR3 is TGTGCCAGCAGGCCACTAGCGGGAGTGGCCGGGGAGCTGTTTTTT.

A few counts support this clonotype. The rearrangement links TRBV2 to TRBJ2-1; TRBD2 aligns across 13 bases. Germline trimming cut 8 bases from V and 8 bases from J; bases unmatched to any gene: 6. Germline CDR1 reads SNHLY; CDR2 reads FYNNEI. This CDR3 is built from 14 residues. CDR3 protein: CASRWTSGSYEQFF. The CDR3 coding sequence is TGTGCCAGCCGCTGGACTAGCGGGAGCTATGAGCAGTTCTTC.

With regard to this clonotype: Mismatch with germline at one junction end may stem from a read error. This chain uses TRBV10-3 with TRBJ2-3; 8 bases match TRBD2. CDR3 length: 13 residues. Looked up from germline, CDR1 is ENHRY and CDR2 is SYGVKD. The CDR3 DNA follows: TGTGCCATCAGTAGCGGGAGACCAGATACGCGGTATTTT. This encodes CAISSGRPDTRYF.

This clonotype came up a few times. The chain combines TRBV7-9 with TRBJ2-1, with a possible D match to TRBD2 (5 bases). Germline V gene sequence: CDR1 SEHNR, CDR2 FQNEAQ (reference sequence). The V and J ends lost 3 bases and 8 bases respectively, with 17 bases between them. This CDR3 comprises 15 residues. The CDR3 DNA reads as TGTGCCAGCAGCTTTTGGCGGGCCACGGCCGATGAGCAGTTCTTC. Protein sequence: CASSFWRATADEQFF.

This clonotype showed up just a few times. J is TRBJ2-1 and V is TRBV7-9; D is unresolved. V shed 4 bases and J shed 7 bases, with 8 bases lying between them. Germline lookup yields CDR1 SEHNR and CDR2 FQNEAQ (reference sequence). The CDR3 totals 12 residues. CDR3 loop: CASSSQINEQFF. The CDR3 DNA sequence: TGTGCCAGCAGCTCACAGATAAATGAGCAGTTCTTC.

This chain links TRBV2 with TRBJ1-2, with a possible D match to TRBD1 (5 bases). The length of the CDR3 is 15 residues. Trimming removed 4 bases at V and 2 bases at J, with 14 bases between. Germline V CDR1 and CDR2: SNHLY, FYNNEI. Written as DNA, the CDR3 is TGTGCCAGCAGTGGGAGCGGGGGGACCAACTATGGCTACACCTTC. This encodes CASSGSGGTNYGYTF. Filled out from reference TRBV2 and TRBJ1-2, the complete variable domain reads EPEVTQTPSHQVTQMGQEVILRCVPISNHLYFYWYRQILGQKVEFLVSFYNNEISEKSEIFDDQFSVERPDGSNFTLKIRSTKLEDSAMYFCASSGSGGTNYGYTFGSGTRLTVV.

The genes are TRBV4-1 and TRBJ1-4, with D possibly TRBD1 on 5 matching bases. Germline V gene sequence: CDR1 MGHRA, CDR2 YSYEKL. Trimming took 3 bases from V and 7 from J, leaving 24 bases between them. This CDR3 is 18 amino acids long. CDR3: CASSQGGAAPGWGEKLFF. The CDR3 nucleotides are TGCGCCAGCAGCCAGGGAGGGGCAGCCCCGGGCTGGGGTGAAAAACTGTTTTTT.

This clonotype has only a few counts. The V gene is TRBV5-1, the J gene TRBJ2-7, with 7 bases matching TRBD1. V trimming: 0 bases; J trimming: 5 bases; junction bases outside the gene matches: 11. The germline V gene has CDR1 SGHRS and CDR2 YFSETQ. The CDR3 consists of 16 residues. CDR3 sequence reads: CASSLGHRGALHEQYF. CDR3 nucleotide sequence: TGCGCCAGCAGCTTGGGCCACAGGGGAGCTCTCCACGAGCAGTACTTC.

This clonotype was seen a few times. The chain uses TRBV7-9 and TRBJ2-1; 12 positions agree with TRBD2. Germline CDR1 and CDR2: SEHNR and FQNEAQ (reference sequence). The V segment lost 4 bases and the J segment 4 bases; nucleotides outside the gene matches: 2. This CDR3 has 15 residues. The chain's CDR3 is CASSSSGRGYNEQFF. CDR3 bases: TGTGCCAGCAGCTCTAGCGGGAGGGGGTACAATGAGCAGTTCTTC.

Only a few counts were recorded for this clonotype. This CDR3 is CASTSAAGLNTGELFF. The CDR3 nucleotides are TGTGCCAGCACCTCAGCCGCGGGACTGAACACCGGGGAGCTGTTTTTT. The rearrangement links TRBV12-3 or TRBV12-4 to TRBJ2-2; maybe TRBD2 (6 bases). V lost 7 bases and J lost 1, with 16 bases in between. The CDR3 runs 16 residues.

The rearrangement links TRBV27 to TRBJ2-5; D is possibly TRBD1 or TRBD2 (6 bases each). V was clipped by 4 bases and J by 7 bases, with 13 bases between them. The CDR3 has 13 amino acids. Germline lookup yields CDR1 MNHEY and CDR2 SMNVEV (reference sequence). The CDR3 loop is CASSYGGRGTQYF. The DNA of the CDR3 is TGTGCCAGCAGTTACGGGGGCCGGGGGACCCAGTACTTC.

The chain carries TRBV5-1 and TRBJ2-5; 12 bases are a match to TRBD2. Losses at the gene ends were 3 bases for V and 5 bases for J; bases not matched to a gene: 11. The CDR3 spans 17 residues. Germline V lookup: CDR1 SGHRS, CDR2 YFSETQ. CDR3 sequence: CASSSGLAGTLSETQYF. The CDR3 nucleotides are TGCGCCAGCAGCTCAGGACTAGCGGGGACCTTATCGGAGACCCAGTACTTC.

The chain is built from TRBV12-3 or TRBV12-4 and TRBJ2-3; 10 bases align to TRBD2. The V gene end was trimmed by 7 bases and the J gene end by 3 bases; junction bases not matched to a gene: 7. The CDR3 has 15 residues. DNA for the CDR3: TGTGCCAGCATTAATCTACTAGCGGGGACAGATACGCAGTATTTT. Translated: CASINLLAGTDTQYF.

This rearrangement joins TRBV7-2 to TRBJ2-2, with D maybe TRBD2 (6 bases). The V and J ends lost 1 base and 4 bases respectively, with 13 bases between them. CDR1 SGHTA and CDR2 FQGNSA come from the germline V gene. The CDR3 runs to 16 residues. The CDR3 protein is CASSLGTIAVTGELFF. The CDR3 DNA follows: TGTGCCAGCAGCTTAGGAACCATAGCGGTCACCGGGGAGCTGTTTTTT.

The chain is built from TRBV29-1 and TRBJ1-1; D may be TRBD1 (5 bases). The V and J ends lost 1 base and 3 bases respectively, with 9 bases between them. Germline V gene data show CDR1 as SQVTM and CDR2 as ANQGSEA. This CDR3 is built from 13 residues. CDR3 nucleotide sequence: TGCAGCGTTGAAGGGGGCTGGGACACTGAAGCTTTCTTT. Its translation: CSVEGGWDTEAFF.

The chain uses TRBV7-9 and TRBJ1-2; D not certain. This CDR3 is built from 16 residues. Germline V lookup: CDR1 SEHNR, CDR2 FQNEAQ (reference sequence). Trimming took off 1 base at V and 8 bases at J, with 20 bases between the two ends. The CDR3 loop is CASSLETQAPGRGYTF. DNA for the CDR3: TGTGCCAGCAGCTTAGAGACCCAGGCCCCGGGGAGGGGCTACACCTTC.